Reported below is one TCR beta chain. Its antigen is not known. The data were produced by immunoSEQ multiplex PCR, yet TCRdb's version contains in-frame clones alone and is incomplete. The table includes more than 55,000 clones, over 60% detected once. Trimming took off 5 bases at V and 0 bases at J, with 17 bases between the two ends. CDR3 length equals 16 residues. CDR1 SEHNR and CDR2 FQNEAQ come from the germline V gene (reference sequence). The data were obtained in a study of early stage breast cancer tumors. Turning to the study itself: Of 15 to 20 invasive breast tumors, approximately 11 were hormone receptor-positive, HER2-negative. Average read coverage per sample was around 10-fold.

The study, taken as a whole, reports: Tumor and normal breast were distinguished via blood comparison in about 90% of the 16 patients. Compared with adjacent normal breast, tumors showed roughly 2.5-fold denser, more clonal T cells.

V is TRBV7-9 and J is TRBJ2-7, with no clear D. This sequence was found in a person aged 30 to 40 with breast cancer. The sequenced sample consisted of blood. CDR3 sequence: CASSLSANVDSYEQYF. In DNA, the CDR3 is TGTGCCAGCAGCCTGTCCGCAAACGTAGACTCCTACGAGCAGTACTTC. Together with reference TRBV7-9 and TRBJ2-7, the CDR3 gives the full variable domain: DTGVSQNPRHKITKRGQNVTFRCDPISEHNRLYWYRQTLGQGPEFLTYFQNEAQLEKSRLLSDRFSAERPKGSFSTLEIQRTEQGDSAMYLCASSLSANVDSYEQYFGPGTRLTVT.